The 27 T cell receptor beta chains reported below all come from one sample, sequenced in a study of T cell repertoires in cytomegalovirus infection. TCRdb processed the reads anew with MiXCR; each CDR3 protein has one entry. Of under 850,000 distinct CDR3 sequences in the sample, about 40% were seen once. Sequenced: PBMCs. These receptors were taken from a human donor in good health (CMV status not recorded). Some clones in this sample may be carry-over from other donors' samples.

The genes are TRBV5-6 and TRBJ1-2; D ambiguous. The length of the CDR3 is 16 residues. Trimming took off 2 bases at V and 1 base at J, with 15 bases between the two ends. Germline CDR1 is SGHDT and CDR2 is YYEEEE. CDR3 loop: CASSFTSVVINYGYTF. CDR3 sequence (DNA): TGTGCCAGCAGCTTCACCTCAGTCGTTATTAACTATGGCTACACCTTC.

Concerning this clonotype: A much larger clone lies one base from this, so it may be a read error. The V and J genes are TRBV12-3 or TRBV12-4 and TRBJ2-1; 7 bases align to TRBD1. The CDR3 is 15 residues long. CDR3 residues: CASSSGTDSYNEQLF. CDR3 coding DNA: TGTGCCAGCAGCTCCGGGACAGACTCCTACAATGAGCAGTTATTC.

The chain links TRBV5-1 to TRBJ2-2; TRBD1 is a possible D gene (6 bases). Deletions cut 4 bases from V and 3 bases from J, with 10 bases between. The CDR3 contains 14 residues. Germline V CDR1 and CDR2: SGHRS, YFSETQ. The CDR3 loop reads CASSPDRHTGELFF. CDR3 nucleotides: TGCGCCAGCAGCCCGGACAGACACACCGGGGAGCTGTTTTTT.

The chain has TRBV12-3 or TRBV12-4 and TRBJ2-7; D is unresolved. Trimming pared 7 bases from V and 0 bases from J, leaving 10 bases between. The CDR3 totals 13 residues. CDR3 in DNA: TGTGCCAGCACTCTCGCAATCTCCTACGAGCAGTACTTC. It codes for CASTLAISYEQYF.

This clonotype was picked up one time. This chain connects TRBV2 to TRBJ2-1; D is uncertain. The V gene lost 7 bases and the J gene lost 2 bases, with 12 bases spanning the gap. This CDR3 has 14 amino acids. Germline CDR1 and CDR2: SNHLY and FYNNEI. CDR3 amino acids: CASIDPNAYNEQFF. The CDR3 DNA reads as TGTGCCAGCATTGACCCCAATGCCTACAATGAGCAGTTCTTC.

The rearrangement uses TRBV7-9 and TRBJ1-2; D remains unclear. Germline CDR1 reads SEHNR; CDR2 reads FQNEAQ (reference sequence). This CDR3 has 14 residues. Trimming pared 5 bases from V and 3 bases from J, leaving 13 bases between. The CDR3 sequence is CASSRDGGHYGYTF. DNA for the CDR3: TGTGCCAGCAGCCGAGACGGAGGCCACTATGGCTACACCTTC.

The sample holds a few counts of this clonotype. The V and J genes are TRBV7-6 and TRBJ2-3; TRBD1 matches 12 bases. CDR3 length equals 16 residues. V trimming: 1 base; J trimming: 7 bases; junction bases outside the gene matches: 6. Germline V gene lookup returns CDR1 SGHVS and CDR2 FNYEAQ. Here the CDR3 DNA reads TGTGCCAGCAGCTTAGAGGGGACAGGGGGCTTCAATACGCAGTATTTT. Protein sequence: CASSLEGTGGFNTQYF.

The chain's CDR3 is CASYLTVFQETQYF. The DNA for the CDR3 is TGTGCCAGCTACCTGACAGTTTTCCAAGAGACCCAGTACTTC. The rearrangement links TRBV2 to TRBJ2-5, with D possibly matching TRBD1 (5 bases). Germline V gene lookup returns CDR1 SNHLY and CDR2 FYNNEI. Trimming cost V 8 bases and J 1 base, with 14 bases left between them. The CDR3 totals 14 residues.

The V and J genes are TRBV4-1 and TRBJ1-1; D gene unclear. CDR3 length equals 19 residues. CDR1 is MGHRA, CDR2 YSYEKL, per germline. The germline V and J ends were trimmed by 2 bases and 0 bases, with 22 bases remaining between them. The CDR3 is CASSQNLEGRRPLNTEAFF. The CDR3 coding sequence is TGCGCCAGCAGCCAAAACCTCGAGGGTCGCAGACCATTGAACACTGAAGCTTTCTTT.

The chain carries TRBV19 and TRBJ1-5; 8 bases align to TRBD1. Germline-derived CDR1 and CDR2 are LNHDA and SQIVND (reference sequence). CDR3 length: 17 residues. Trimming cost V 6 bases and J 3 bases; bases outside gene matches: 13. CDR3 coding DNA: TGTGCCAGTAGGAAGTTCGACAGGGGTCCTCTCAATCAGCCCCAGCATTTT. Protein product: CASRKFDRGPLNQPQHF.

The CDR3: CASSEQGYSTEAFF. CDR3 sequence (DNA): TGTGCCAGCAGTGAACAGGGGTACAGCACTGAAGCTTTCTTT. The chain links TRBV6-1 to TRBJ1-1; D may be TRBD1 (6 bases). This CDR3 comprises 14 residues. From germline, CDR1 is MNHNS and CDR2 SASEGT. The V and J ends lost 2 bases and 4 bases respectively, with 11 bases between them.

This clonotype was detected only a few times. V gene TRBV11-2 combines with J gene TRBJ1-4; D uncertain. Germline CDR1 reads SGHAT; CDR2 reads FQNNGV. The CDR3 is 14 residues long. Trimming cost V 6 bases and J 8 bases, with 16 bases left between them. The CDR3 protein is CASSHEAFTEKLFF. As DNA, the CDR3 is TGTGCCAGCAGTCACGAAGCGTTCACCGAAAAACTGTTTTTT.

The V call is TRBV11-1, the J call TRBJ2-1; maybe TRBD2 (6 bases). The germline V gene encodes CDR1 SGHAT and CDR2 FQDESV (reference sequence). The CDR3 totals 16 residues. The germline V and J ends were trimmed by 5 bases and 0 bases, with 14 bases remaining between them. CDR3 sequence reads: CASSGVTSRSYNEQFF. CDR3 nucleotides: TGTGCCAGCAGCGGAGTTACTAGCCGCTCCTACAATGAGCAGTTCTTC.

This clonotype was seen a handful of times. This chain uses TRBV19 with TRBJ2-1, with TRBD2 identical over 10 bases. From germline, CDR1 is LNHDA and CDR2 SQIVND (reference sequence). This CDR3 has 14 residues. With V trimmed by 8 bases and J by 6 bases, 7 bases remained unmatched. CDR3 nucleotide sequence: TGTGCCAGTGGAGATGGGACTAGCGTCAATGAGCAGTTCTTC. Residues: CASGDGTSVNEQFF.

This chain uses TRBV6-1 with TRBJ2-5; no reliable D call. V shed 8 bases and J shed 4 bases, with 11 bases lying between them. CDR1 and CDR2 from the germline V gene are MNHNS and SASEGT. The CDR3 covers 12 residues. CDR3: CASWLMGETQYF. CDR3 DNA sequence: TGTGCCAGCTGGCTAATGGGAGAGACCCAGTACTTC.

Note on this clonotype: This may stem from a read error, because a much larger clone lies one nucleotide away. The V gene is TRBV7-2, the J gene TRBJ2-7, with D maybe TRBD2 (6 bases). Germline values: CDR1 SGHTA, CDR2 FQGNSA. The CDR3 runs to 13 residues. Trimming took off 4 bases at V and 10 bases at J, with 17 bases between the two ends. The CDR3 loop reads CASSSGGGSDQYF. Written as DNA, the CDR3 is TGTGCCAGCAGCTCGGGTGGGGGGAGCGATCAGTACTTC.

This sequence joins TRBV7-9 and TRBJ1-1; D may be TRBD1 (5 bases). The V end lost 4 bases, the J end lost 3 bases, and 12 bases lay between the germline ends. The CDR3 length is 14 residues. Germline values: CDR1 SEHNR, CDR2 FQNEAQ (reference sequence). CDR3 DNA sequence: TGTGCCAGCAGCTGGGGGGGGGGAGACACTGAAGCTTTCTTT. Translated, it gives CASSWGGGDTEAFF.

The chain joins TRBV19 to TRBJ2-5; no clear D. V lost 5 bases, J lost 1 base, and 11 bases lay in between. Per the germline V gene, CDR1 is LNHDA and CDR2 is SQIVND (reference sequence). The CDR3 runs 14 residues. CDR3 sequence: CASSPAASQETQYF. CDR3 bases: TGTGCCAGTAGTCCGGCCGCGAGCCAAGAGACCCAGTACTTC.

The J gene is TRBJ1-2, the V gene TRBV29-1; D remains ambiguous. This CDR3 comprises 11 residues. The V gene lost 3 bases and the J gene lost 7 bases, with 9 bases spanning the gap. Germline-derived CDR1 and CDR2 are SQVTM and ANQGSEA. The CDR3 region has the DNA TGCAGCGTTGAGAGGGTTCGTGGCTACACCTTC. Its protein is CSVERVRGYTF.

V is TRBV5-1 and J is TRBJ1-2; 9 bases match TRBD1. The V segment lost 0 bases and the J segment 6 bases; nucleotides outside the gene matches: 6. CDR3 size: 15 residues. The germline CDR1 and CDR2 sequences are SGHRS and YFSETQ. The CDR3 nucleotides are TGCGCCAGCAGCTTGGAGGGACAGGGTTGGAATGGCTACACCTTC. Encoded protein: CASSLEGQGWNGYTF.

In this sample, this clonotype turned up many times. This chain links TRBV11-2 with TRBJ2-3; TRBD1 might be the D (5 bases). CDR3 length equals 13 residues. The ends were cut back, 1 base at V and 6 bases at J, with 8 bases in the middle. Germline assignment: CDR1 SGHAT and CDR2 FQNNGV. The CDR3, as DNA: TGTGCCAGCAGCTTAGTGGGGCGGGATACGCAGTATTTT. Its protein is CASSLVGRDTQYF.

This clonotype was counted at least ten times. The genes are TRBV7-8 and TRBJ1-2; D may be TRBD1 (6 bases). Trimming removed 1 base at V and 2 bases at J, with 14 bases between. The CDR3 contains 16 residues. Germline CDR1 reads SGHVS; CDR2 reads FQNEAQ. The CDR3 loop reads CASSLGAGVSNYGYTF. The CDR3, as DNA: TGTGCCAGCAGCTTAGGGGCAGGGGTCTCCAACTATGGCTACACCTTC.

Remarks on this clonotype: A junction end diverges from the germline sequence, so it may reflect a read error. The chain links TRBV7-3 to TRBJ2-3; D is unresolved. This CDR3 spans 12 amino acids. Per the germline V gene, CDR1 is SGHTA and CDR2 is FQGTGA. CDR3 loop: CASSLSAYTQYF. Here the CDR3 DNA reads TGTGCCAGCAGCTTATCCGCGTATACGCAGTATTTC. Using reference TRBV7-3 and TRBJ2-3 for the parts outside the CDR3, the full variable domain is GAGVSQTPSNKVTEKGKYVELRCDPISGHTALYWYRQSLGQGPEFLIYFQGTGAADDSGLPNDRFFAVRPEGSVSTLKIQRTERGDSAVYLCASSLSAYTQYFGPGTRLTVL.

This clonotype was found a few times. The chain combines TRBV7-9 with TRBJ2-7; D is possibly TRBD2 (6 bases). Germline CDR1 reads SEHNR; CDR2 reads FQNEAQ (reference sequence). The CDR3 sequence is 15 residues long. V was shortened by 5 bases and J by 5 bases, with 19 bases between the two germline ends. CDR3 loop: CASSRRLDQENEQYF. The CDR3 DNA sequence: TGTGCCAGCAGCCGTCGACTAGATCAGGAAAACGAGCAGTACTTC. Full variable domain (remainder filled in from reference TRBV7-9 and TRBJ2-7): DTGVSQNPRHKITKRGQNVTFRCDPISEHNRLYWYRQTLGQGPEFLTYFQNEAQLEKSRLLSDRFSAERPKGSFSTLEIQRTEQGDSAMYLCASSRRLDQENEQYFGPGTRLTVT.

The V call is TRBV5-6, the J call TRBJ1-2; D gene unclear. In germline, CDR1 is SGHDT, CDR2 YYEEEE. V lost 1 base and J 8 bases, leaving 15 bases between the germline ends. The CDR3 runs to 14 residues. Here the CDR3 DNA reads TGTGCCAGCAGCTTGATCGCAGGCCTCGGGGGCTACACCTTC. Protein: CASSLIAGLGGYTF.

A few counts support this clonotype. The V gene is TRBV19, the J gene TRBJ1-1; no clear D. CDR3 length equals 15 residues. Trimming pared 5 bases from V and 2 bases from J, leaving 15 bases between. CDR1 is LNHDA, CDR2 SQIVND, per germline (reference sequence). The CDR3 bases are TGTGCCAGTAGTCAACAATCCCGGGGAAACACTGAAGCTTTCTTT. It codes for CASSQQSRGNTEAFF.

The genes are TRBV7-9 and TRBJ2-7; TRBD1 or TRBD2 may be the D gene (5 bases each). Germline V gene data show CDR1 as SEHNR and CDR2 as FQNEAQ (reference sequence). This CDR3 contains 17 residues. Trimming took off 1 base at V and 0 bases at J, with 16 bases between the two ends. As DNA, the CDR3 is TGTGCCAGCAGCTTAGGAGGGGTGACCCGCCTCTCCTACGAGCAGTACTTC. This encodes CASSLGGVTRLSYEQYF.